The clone carrying this T cell receptor beta chain showed up just once. What it recognizes is unknown. These data belong to a study of cytotoxic CD8 clonotypes in ibrutinib-treated CLL. Study-level points and caveats: Elevated clonality accompanied ibrutinib response, with a return toward baseline values at progression.

Depth targeted 1 in 200,000 to 1 in 1 million T cells, averaging around 9.5x coverage per clonotype. Assay used: immunoSEQ multiplex PCR; TCRdb lists only in-frame clones, some missing. The sample consists of 65,000 to 90,000 clones, around 78% of them appearing once. CDR3 size: 15 residues. Germline V gene sequence: CDR1 SEHNR, CDR2 FQNEAQ (reference sequence). The trim removed 6 bases at V and 1 base at J, leaving 7 bases unmatched. The TCR sequence derives from a human donor with chronic lymphocytic leukemia. This chain links TRBV7-9 with TRBJ2-3, with 7 bases that match TRBD1. The source material was PBMCs, sampled after 24 months of ibrutinib treatment. The chain's CDR3 is CASRRRTGGTDTQYF. The CDR3 DNA follows: TGTGCCAGCAGAAGGAGGACAGGCGGCACAGATACGCAGTATTTT.